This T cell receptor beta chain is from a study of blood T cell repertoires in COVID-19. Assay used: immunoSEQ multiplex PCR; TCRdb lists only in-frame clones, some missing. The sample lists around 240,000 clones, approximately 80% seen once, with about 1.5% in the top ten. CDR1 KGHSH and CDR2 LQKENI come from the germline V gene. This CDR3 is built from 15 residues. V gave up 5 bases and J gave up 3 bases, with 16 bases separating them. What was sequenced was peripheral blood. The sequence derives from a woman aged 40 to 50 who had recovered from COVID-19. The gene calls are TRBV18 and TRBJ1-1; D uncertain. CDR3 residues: CASSSEIARDTEAFF. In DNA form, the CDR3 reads TGTGCCAGCTCATCGGAAATCGCCCGGGACACTGAAGCTTTCTTT.